The rows below give T cell receptor beta chains drawn from one sample of a study of CD8 T cells in Susac syndrome. Each CDR3 protein is one row after TCRdb ran MiXCR on the immunoSEQ multiplex PCR reads. Seen here are about 170,000 distinct CDR3 sequences, 85% to 95% observed once, and the top ten hold 0.09% to 0.1%. Source material: CD4+ T cells from PBMCs. Receptors originate from a human donor with multiple sclerosis. CDR3s include the opening cysteine and the closing phenylalanine or tryptophan. A D gene is named only where the DNA matches it firmly. Clone size is stated in some rows and not others, as once, few, many or a class when expanded.

clone_size,v_call,j_call,d_call,cdr3_aa,cdr3_nt
NA,TRBV2,TRBJ2-2,NA,CASHYTGELFF,TGTGCCAGCCACTACACCGGGGAGCTGTTTTTT
NA,TRBV30,TRBJ2-2,TRBD2,CAALRLAGATGELFF,TGTGCCGCCCTCAGACTAGCGGGAGCTACCGGGGAGCTGTTTTTT
NA,TRBV2,TRBJ1-2,NA,CASSEARRGDGYTF,TGTGCCAGCAGTGAAGCGCGGAGAGGGGATGGCTACACCTTC
once,TRBV11-2,TRBJ2-7,TRBD2,CASSLGLAGAGNF,TGTGCCAGCAGCTTAGGGCTAGCGGGCGCCGGGAACTTC
NA,TRBV28,TRBJ1-5,NA,CASSATGTNQPQHF,TGTGCCAGCAGTGCAACAGGGACCAATCAGCCCCAGCATTTT
NA,TRBV3-1,TRBJ1-5,NA,CASSFIPGQPQHF,TGTGCCAGCAGCTTCATACCCGGTCAGCCCCAGCATTTT
NA,TRBV10-3,TRBJ2-7,NA,CATRDHPREQYF,TGTGCCACCCGGGACCACCCTAGGGAGCAGTACTTC
NA,TRBV2,TRBJ2-3,NA,CASSDGGSHTDTQYF,TGTGCCAGCAGTGATGGAGGCAGCCACACAGATACGCAGTATTTT
NA,TRBV5-1,TRBJ2-2,NA,CASSIRIGTGELFF,TGCGCCAGCAGCATCAGGATCGGCACCGGGGAGCTGTTTTTT
NA,TRBV6-6,TRBJ2-7,NA,CASSARQGSVYEQYF,TGTGCCAGCAGCGCCAGGCAGGGCTCAGTCTACGAGCAGTACTTC
NA,TRBV28,TRBJ2-5,NA,CASSLVGQETQYF,TGTGCCAGCAGTTTAGTAGGCCAAGAGACCCAGTACTTC
NA,TRBV30,TRBJ2-7,TRBD2,CAWSSELAAFSGEQYF,TGTGCCTGGAGTTCGGAACTAGCGGCTTTTTCGGGCGAGCAGTACTTC
NA,TRBV21-1,TRBJ2-1,NA,CASSKVGESGRGVREQFF,TGTGCCAGCAGCAAAGTGGGGGAGAGCGGGAGGGGTGTACGGGAGCAGTTCTTC
NA,TRBV20-1,TRBJ2-1,TRBD2,CSARRLAGGYNEQFF,TGCAGTGCTAGAAGGCTAGCGGGAGGTTACAATGAGCAGTTCTTC
NA,TRBV1,TRBJ1-1,NA,CTSSRTKAFF,TGCACCAGCAGCCGGACCAAAGCTTTCTTT
NA,TRBV5-6,TRBJ1-1,TRBD1,CASSLGQVEAFF,TGTGCCAGCAGCCTAGGACAGGTTGAAGCTTTCTTT
NA,TRBV7-2,TRBJ2-4,TRBD1,CASSFGLGQGIAKNIQYF,TGTGCCAGCAGCTTCGGTCTCGGACAGGGAATAGCCAAAAACATTCAGTACTTC
NA,TRBV7-9,TRBJ2-7,NA,CASSFSSASYEQYF,TGTGCCAGCAGCTTTAGCAGCGCTTCCTACGAGCAGTACTTC
NA,TRBV20-1,TRBJ1-2,TRBD1,CSAQNRDRGIYGYTF,TGCAGTGCTCAAAACCGGGACAGGGGGATCTATGGCTACACCTTC
NA,TRBV5-1,TRBJ2-7,TRBD1,CASGAGQGFHEQYF,TGCGCCAGCGGGGCGGGACAGGGATTCCACGAGCAGTACTTC
once,TRBV23-1,TRBJ1-1,NA,CASSPWPLRTEAFF,TGCGCCAGCAGTCCTTGGCCCCTTCGCACTGAAGCTTTCTTT
NA,TRBV4-2,TRBJ1-3,TRBD1,CASSRIQGSGNTIYF,TGTGCCAGCAGCCGAATACAGGGGTCTGGAAACACCATATATTTT
NA,TRBV4-1,TRBJ2-1,NA,CASSQDESVSYNEQFF,TGCGCCAGCAGCCAAGACGAGAGCGTTTCCTACAATGAGCAGTTCTTC
NA,TRBV20-1,TRBJ1-6,NA,CSATRGRQSGYNSPLHF,TGCAGTGCTACCCGTGGCAGGCAATCGGGCTATAATTCACCCCTCCACTTT
NA,TRBV5-1,TRBJ2-1,TRBD1,CASSTGGHEQFF,TGCGCCAGCAGTACAGGGGGCCATGAGCAGTTCTTC
few,TRBV2,TRBJ1-1,NA,CASSVRGTEAFF,TGTGCCAGCAGTGTAAGGGGCACTGAAGCTTTCTTT
NA,TRBV11-2,TRBJ2-7,NA,CASSLPGYYEQYF,TGTGCCAGCAGCCTCCCGGGATACTACGAGCAGTACTTC
NA,TRBV6-2/TRBV6-3,TRBJ1-5,NA,CASSRGGGDQPQHF,TGTGCCAGCAGTCGCGGGGGGGGCGATCAGCCCCAGCATTTT
NA,TRBV19,TRBJ2-7,NA,CASSPRPDSSYEQYF,TGTGCCAGTAGTCCCCGTCCGGACTCCTCCTACGAGCAGTACTTC
NA,TRBV18,TRBJ1-1,NA,CASAGASNTEAFF,TGTGCCAGCGCGGGGGCCTCGAACACTGAAGCTTTCTTT
NA,TRBV3-1,TRBJ1-1,TRBD1,CASSHGGQGAFTEAFF,TGTGCCAGCAGCCACGGCGGACAGGGAGCGTTCACTGAAGCTTTCTTT
NA,TRBV5-1,TRBJ2-3,TRBD2,CASSPTSGGPTDTQYF,TGCGCCAGCAGTCCTACTAGCGGGGGCCCTACAGATACGCAGTATTTT
NA,TRBV6-5,TRBJ2-6,NA,CASSLTGSGANVLTF,TGTGCCAGCAGTTTAACGGGCTCTGGGGCCAACGTCCTGACTTTC
NA,TRBV29-1,TRBJ2-3,NA,CSVEGVQANTDTQYF,TGCAGCGTTGAAGGTGTACAGGCAAACACAGATACGCAGTATTTT
once,TRBV28,TRBJ1-5,NA,CASSLFAGWGNQPQHF,TGTGCCAGCAGTTTATTCGCGGGATGGGGCAATCAGCCCCAGCATTTT
few,TRBV3-1,TRBJ2-7,NA,CASSQVRSYEQYF,TGTGCCAGCAGCCAAGTCAGATCCTACGAGCAGTACTTC
NA,TRBV5-1,TRBJ2-5,TRBD1,CASSLEGQGAGETQYF,TGCGCCAGCAGCTTGGAAGGACAGGGGGCGGGAGAGACCCAGTACTTC
NA,TRBV28,TRBJ2-1,TRBD2,CASSLFGTRNEQFF,TGTGCCAGCAGTTTGTTCGGGACTAGAAATGAGCAGTTCTTC
NA,TRBV11-2,TRBJ2-2,NA,CASSSGGGGTGELFF,TGTGCCAGCAGCTCAGGGGGGGGTGGCACCGGGGAGCTGTTTTTT
NA,TRBV12-3/TRBV12-4,TRBJ2-2,TRBD2,CASSRGSGRFQGHGELFF,TGTGCCAGCAGTCGGGGTAGCGGGAGATTTCAGGGTCACGGGGAGCTGTTTTTT
once,TRBV18,TRBJ2-7,NA,CASSPARSPYEQYF,TGTGCCAGCTCACCAGCGAGGTCCCCCTACGAGCAGTACTTC
few,TRBV12-3/TRBV12-4,TRBJ2-5,NA,CASRLQETQYF,TGTGCCAGCAGACTCCAAGAGACCCAGTACTTC
NA,TRBV7-9,TRBJ2-1,TRBD2,CASSGGNEQFF,TGTGCCAGCTCCGGGGGGAATGAGCAGTTCTTC
NA,TRBV11-3,TRBJ2-3,TRBD2,CASSRGLAGDDTQYF,TGTGCCAGCAGCCGTGGATTGGCGGGGGATGATACGCAGTATTTT
NA,TRBV30,TRBJ2-7,TRBD1,CAWSPKLGQGTTYEQYF,TGTGCCTGGAGCCCAAAATTGGGACAGGGGACCACCTACGAGCAGTACTTC
once,TRBV2,TRBJ1-6,NA,CASSGDVTPLHF,TGTGCCAGCAGTGGGGACGTGACACCCCTCCACTTT